The subject of this entry is one T cell receptor beta chain. Its cognate antigen is unknown. The CDR3 has 15 amino acids. In germline, CDR1 is LGHNA, CDR2 YNFKEQ. Trimming removed 0 bases from V and 3 bases from J; junction bases left unmatched: 2. This entry belongs to a study of T-cell reconstitution after alpha-beta-depleted transplantation in children. Study-level findings and limits: Once a year had passed after transplant, T-cell counts and diversity came mostly from newly produced T cells.

Library preparation (for TCRbeta) was performed with unique molecular identifiers. TCRdb re-called the PCR reads through MiXCR, storing one row per CDR3 protein. The sample lists about 310,000 distinct CDR3 sequences; roughly 21% were seen once. Specimen: PBMCs, mostly from graft donor cells, collected 180 days after TCRalphabeta/CD19-depleted stem cell transplant. This receptor was identified in a male patient between 10 and 17 years old who had a stem cell transplant for acute lymphoblastic leukemia, so the T cells may come from the graft donor. The chain carries TRBV4-2 and TRBJ2-1; TRBD1 agrees at 7 bases. As DNA, the CDR3 is TGTGCCAGCAGCCAAGAAAGACAGGGCTACAATGAGCAGTTCTTC. Translating gives CASSQERQGYNEQFF.